This T cell receptor (beta chain) comes out of a study of shared clonotypes between healthy human individuals. Notes on the study in general: Naive subsets usually exceeded memory subsets in estimated richness.

Measured with immunoSEQ multiplex PCR; TCRdb has only the in-frame clones, and not every one. The sample has about 2 million clones, less than 95% seen once. Remarks on this clone: The antigen is not known.

Naive CD8 cells lacked CD45RO, underwent positive selection for CCR7 and left out terminally differentiated effector memory CD45RA+ cells. The CDR3 contains 13 residues. V lost 3 bases, J lost 2 bases, and 8 bases lay in between. CDR1 and CDR2 (germline): MNHNS, SASEGT. This TCR came from a man aged 18 to 29 in good health. The V gene is TRBV6-1, the J gene TRBJ2-7, with D hard to call. Material for sequencing was naive CD8+ T cells sorted from blood. The CDR3 spells CASSDIGAYEQYF. The CDR3 DNA sequence: TGTGCCAGCAGTGATATCGGAGCCTACGAGCAGTACTTC.